A single sample is the source of the 28 T cell receptor beta chains below, sequenced in a study of identical twins. One entry per CDR3 protein results from TCRdb running MiXCR on the 5' RACE reads. There are 510,000 or so distinct CDR3 sequences in the sample; 13% to 15% occur only once, and more than 0.4% lies in the top ten. This same sample was also part of a study on yellow fever vaccine responses in identical twins.

Source material: CD4+ T cells sorted from blood. The receptors stem from a woman under 30 in good health.

This clonotype appeared a few times. V usage is TRBV10-3 and J usage is TRBJ1-6; D possibly corresponds to TRBD1 (5 bases). CDR1 is ENHRY, CDR2 SYGVKD, per germline. V was cut by 3 bases and J by 11 bases, with 14 bases left in between. CDR3 length: 14 amino acids. The CDR3 sequence is CAISDLAGRAPLHF. In DNA form, the CDR3 reads TGTGCCATCAGTGATCTCGCGGGGCGAGCACCCCTCCACTTT.

CDR3 bases: TGCAGCGTGGCAGGACAGGGCTCTGGAAACACCATATATTTT. Translating it yields CSVAGQGSGNTIYF. The genes are TRBV29-1 and TRBJ1-3; 8 bases fit TRBD1. The CDR3 consists of 14 residues. V lost 6 bases, J lost 0 bases, and 4 bases stayed unmatched. CDR1 is SQVTM and CDR2 is ANQGSEA in the germline V gene. Variable domain in full (rest from reference TRBV29-1 and TRBJ1-3): SAVISQKPSRDICQRGTSLTIQCQVDSQVTMMFWYRQQPGQSLTLIATANQGSEATYESGFVIDKFPISRPNLTFSTLTVSNMSPEDSSIYLCSVAGQGSGNTIYFGEGSWLTVV.

This clonotype was observed a few times. The V and J genes are TRBV20-1 and TRBJ2-3; D is unresolved. Germline CDR1 reads DFQATT; CDR2 reads SNEGSKA (reference sequence). V dropped 5 bases and J dropped 6 bases, with 12 bases sitting between them. This CDR3 spans 12 amino acids. The CDR3 reads CSAHPSSDTQYF. The CDR3 DNA sequence: TGCAGTGCTCACCCCTCGTCGGATACGCAGTATTTT.

The chain uses TRBV4-1 and TRBJ1-2; 7 nucleotides match TRBD1. The length of the CDR3 is 14 residues. Germline V gene sequence: CDR1 MGHRA, CDR2 YSYEKL. Trimming at V came to 4 bases and at J to 8 bases, leaving 10 bases not matched to a gene. The CDR3 bases are TGCGCCAGCAGCCCCCTGGGACCCAGGGGGGGCTACACCTTC. Amino acid sequence: CASSPLGPRGGYTF.

This clonotype occurred a few times. The J gene is TRBJ2-7, the V gene TRBV5-1; a possible D gene is TRBD2 (5 bases). CDR1 is SGHRS and CDR2 is YFSETQ in the germline V gene. Between the trimmed V and J ends, which lost 4 bases and 2 bases, there was a span of 10 bases. The CDR3 is 13 residues long. DNA of the CDR3: TGCGCCAGCAGCCGCAGCGGCACCTACGAGCAGTACTTC. It specifies CASSRSGTYEQYF.

This clonotype has only a few counts. The chain couples TRBV14 to TRBJ2-5, with a weak D call TRBD1 (7 bases). The CDR3 length is 16 residues. V lost 5 bases and J lost 5, with 21 bases in between. The V gene's germline CDR1 is SGHDN and CDR2 FVKESK. CDR3 in amino acids: CASSAHKYRGGETQYF. In nucleotides, the CDR3 is TGTGCCAGCAGCGCGCATAAATACAGGGGAGGCGAGACCCAGTACTTC.

This chain uses TRBV2 with TRBJ1-6; D unclear. Germline V gives CDR1 SNHLY, CDR2 FYNNEI. V lost 4 bases, J lost 6 bases, and 10 bases lay in between. The CDR3 runs to 14 residues. The CDR3 DNA is TGTGCCAGCAGTGGTGAAAACTCTAATTCACCCCTCCACTTT. Residues: CASSGENSNSPLHF.

The sample holds a few counts of this clonotype. The chain carries TRBV10-3 and TRBJ2-7, with 10 bases aligning to TRBD2. CDR3 length: 13 amino acids. V was pared by 7 bases and J by 7 bases, with 7 bases of the junction left unmatched. Per germline, CDR1 ENHRY and CDR2 SYGVKD. CDR3 in amino acids: CAITPGLAEEQYF. In nucleotides, the CDR3 is TGTGCCATCACCCCTGGACTAGCGGAGGAGCAGTACTTC.

The chain combines TRBV14 with TRBJ2-2, with TRBD2 identical over 12 bases. Germline V gene lookup returns CDR1 SGHDN and CDR2 FVKESK. Trimming took 4 bases from V and 5 from J; bases not matched to a gene: 2. This CDR3 is built from 15 residues. The CDR3 DNA sequence: TGTGCCAGCAGCCCTAGCGGGAGGGTGACCGGGGAGCTGTTTTTT. Protein product: CASSPSGRVTGELFF.

This clonotype has just a few counts. The J gene is TRBJ2-7, the V gene TRBV18; D assignment may be TRBD1 or TRBD2 (5 bases each). Trimming cost V 3 bases and J 6 bases, with 15 bases left between them. Germline assignment: CDR1 KGHSH and CDR2 LQKENI. CDR3 length equals 14 residues. Here the CDR3 reads CASSPGVESLEQYV. Written as DNA, the CDR3 is TGTGCCAGCTCACCGGGGGTAGAAAGCCTCGAGCAGTACGTC.

This clonotype was detected a few times. The J gene is TRBJ2-1, the V gene TRBV5-1, with 7 bases identical to TRBD2. The CDR3 extends over 14 amino acids. V trimming: 5 bases; J trimming: 9 bases; junction bases outside the gene matches: 11. From germline, CDR1 is SGHRS and CDR2 YFSETQ. The CDR3 region is CASSRGRADSEQFF. CDR3 DNA sequence: TGCGCCAGCAGTCGTGGGAGGGCCGATAGTGAGCAGTTCTTC.

Only a few counts were recorded for this clonotype. The V gene is TRBV7-2, the J gene TRBJ2-7; D might be TRBD2 (5 bases). V lost 5 bases to trimming and J lost 2 bases, with 16 bases between them. This CDR3 spans 15 amino acids. Germline loops: CDR1 SGHTA, CDR2 FQGNSA. This CDR3 reads CASSPLSGGAYEQYF. CDR3 coding DNA: TGTGCCAGCAGCCCCCTGAGCGGAGGAGCCTACGAGCAGTACTTC. Combining the CDR3 with reference TRBV7-2 and TRBJ2-7 gives the whole variable domain GAGVSQSPSNKVTEKGKDVELRCDPISGHTALYWYRQSLGQGLEFLIYFQGNSAPDKSGLPSDRFSAERTGGSVSTLTIQRTQQEDSAVYLCASSPLSGGAYEQYFGPGTRLTVT.

V is TRBV28 and J is TRBJ2-7; either TRBD1 or TRBD2 may fit D (5 bases each). V lost 7 bases, J lost 2 bases, and 15 bases lay in between. CDR1 is MDHEN, CDR2 SYDVKM, per germline. This CDR3 is 14 amino acids long. For the CDR3, the DNA is TGTGCCAGCACCTGGGGGACGGACACCTACGAGCAGTACTTC. Its protein product is CASTWGTDTYEQYF.

This clonotype was counted between two and nine times. The chain uses TRBV11-2 and TRBJ2-1; D gene unclear. This CDR3 has 15 residues. From germline, CDR1 is SGHAT and CDR2 FQNNGV. The V and J ends lost 4 bases and 4 bases respectively, with 14 bases between them. CDR3 in DNA: TGTGCCAGCAGCTCGCCAATAGAGTCGTACAATGAGCAGTTCTTC. Amino acid sequence: CASSSPIESYNEQFF. Looking up the rest from reference TRBV11-2 and TRBJ2-1 gives the full variable domain: EAGVAQSPRYKIIEKRQSVAFWCNPISGHATLYWYQQILGQGPKLLIQFQNNGVVDDSQLPKDRFSAERLKGVDSTLKIQPAKLEDSAVYLCASSSPIESYNEQFFGPGTRLTVL.

The chain recombines TRBV12-3 or TRBV12-4 with TRBJ1-5; possible D gene TRBD1, 5 bases. The V and J ends lost 2 bases and 2 bases respectively, with 10 bases between them. The CDR3 spans 15 residues. The CDR3 reads CASSLMGLGNQPQHF. As DNA, the CDR3 is TGTGCCAGCAGTTTAATGGGGCTCGGCAATCAGCCCCAGCATTTT.

This clonotype was picked up a small number of times. Here the CDR3 DNA reads TGCAGCGTCAGGGGGCTAAGAGGAAACACCATATATTTT. This codes for CSVRGLRGNTIYF. The rearrangement links TRBV29-1 to TRBJ1-3, with 8 positions matching TRBD1. CDR3 size: 13 residues. Germline CDR1 SQVTM, CDR2 ANQGSEA. The ends lost 6 bases at V and 4 bases at J; junction bases unmatched: 5. The whole variable domain, filled in from reference TRBV29-1 and TRBJ1-3, reads SAVISQKPSRDICQRGTSLTIQCQVDSQVTMMFWYRQQPGQSLTLIATANQGSEATYESGFVIDKFPISRPNLTFSTLTVSNMSPEDSSIYLCSVRGLRGNTIYFGEGSWLTVV.

This clonotype appeared many times. The chain uses TRBV12-3 or TRBV12-4 and TRBJ2-1; 7 bases are a match to TRBD2. The CDR3 is 16 amino acids. Germline trimming cut 2 bases from V and 2 bases from J; bases unmatched to any gene: 6. The CDR3 coding sequence is TGTGCCAGCAGTTTACCATCTAGCGGAACCTACAATGAGCAGTTCTTC. Protein sequence: CASSLPSSGTYNEQFF.

The chain couples TRBV10-3 to TRBJ1-1, with 7 bases matching TRBD1. The germline gives CDR1 ENHRY, CDR2 SYGVKD. V lost 7 bases, J lost 1 base, and 6 bases stayed unmatched. This CDR3 has 14 residues. The CDR3 loop is CAIMRQGQNTEAFF. The CDR3 bases are TGTGCCATCATGCGACAGGGACAGAACACTGAAGCTTTCTTT.

The table lists this clonotype with a few counts. The CDR3 nucleotides are TGTGCCAGCCAAGCGGGAGGGTCCTACAATGAGCAGTTCTTC. Amino acids: CASQAGGSYNEQFF. V gene TRBV3-1 combines with J gene TRBJ2-1; 10 nucleotides agree with TRBD2. Germline V gives CDR1 LGHDT, CDR2 YNNKEL (reference sequence). This CDR3 is built from 14 residues. Losses at the gene ends were 8 bases for V and 1 base for J; bases not matched to a gene: 2.

V is TRBV5-1 and J is TRBJ2-2; perhaps D is TRBD1 or TRBD2 (5 bases each). With 5 bases removed from V and 0 bases from J, the gap between germline ends came to 20 bases. CDR3 length: 18 amino acids. Germline CDR1 and CDR2: SGHRS and YFSETQ. The CDR3 nucleotides are TGCGCCAGCAGGTTAGGGACCGGGGCAGGAACGAACACCGGGGAGCTGTTTTTT. Translated: CASRLGTGAGTNTGELFF.

This clonotype showed up just a few times. The chain combines TRBV12-3 or TRBV12-4 with TRBJ2-1; TRBD2 agrees at 8 bases. V dropped 6 bases and J dropped 4; count of bases not matched to a gene: 14. The CDR3 covers 17 residues. CDR3 sequence (DNA): TGTGCCAGCAGCCCTCGACCGACTAGCGTCCTTTACAATGAGCAGTTCTTC. It translates to CASSPRPTSVLYNEQFF.

V gene TRBV12-3 or TRBV12-4 combines with J gene TRBJ2-7, with 7 bases fitting TRBD1. The CDR3 sequence is 15 residues long. Trimming took 2 bases from V and 1 from J; bases not matched to a gene: 5. Written as DNA, the CDR3 is TGTGCCAGCAGTTTAAGACAGGGTCCTTCCTACGAGCAGTACTTC. It codes for CASSLRQGPSYEQYF.

V usage is TRBV4-2 and J usage is TRBJ2-5; 15 bases fit TRBD2. V was pared by 4 bases and J by 0 bases, with 6 bases of the junction left unmatched. Germline-derived CDR1 and CDR2 are LGHNA and YNFKEQ. The length of the CDR3 is 18 residues. CDR3 DNA: TGTGCCAGCAGCCCCGGACTAGCGGGAGGGATATACCAAGAGACCCAGTACTTC. This sequence encodes CASSPGLAGGIYQETQYF.

This clonotype showed up just a few times. This rearrangement joins TRBV7-3 to TRBJ2-3; 7 nucleotides align to TRBD2. The CDR3 loop spans 16 amino acids. J was trimmed by 0 bases and V by 5 bases; bases with no gene match: 8. Germline V gives CDR1 SGHTA, CDR2 FQGTGA. As DNA, the CDR3 is TGTGCCAGCAGCCCGAGGAGCGGGGCTAGCACAGATACGCAGTATTTT. Protein: CASSPRSGASTDTQYF.

This clonotype appeared many times. The chain has TRBV5-1 and TRBJ2-1; the match to TRBD2 covers 11 bases. The CDR3 extends over 18 amino acids. Germline CDR1 is SGHRS and CDR2 is YFSETQ. With 0 bases clipped from V and 4 bases from J, the junction kept 9 bases outside the gene matches. The CDR3 DNA sequence: TGCGCCAGCAGCTTGGCCCAGACTAGCGGGGCAAATTACAATGAGCAGTTCTTC. It yields the protein CASSLAQTSGANYNEQFF.

This chain links TRBV6-2 or TRBV6-3 with TRBJ2-7, with TRBD2 matching over 11 bases. Germline loops: CDR1 MNHEY, CDR2 SVGEGT. The CDR3 length is 14 residues. V lost 7 bases, J lost 2 bases, and 4 bases stayed unmatched. The CDR3 loop reads CASKGSGGAYEQYV. CDR3 bases: TGTGCCAGCAAGGGTAGCGGGGGGGCCTACGAGCAGTACGTC.

The rearrangement links TRBV7-9 to TRBJ1-2; D is uncertain. Trimming pared 6 bases from V and 4 bases from J, leaving 12 bases between. The CDR3 contains 13 residues. CDR1 is SEHNR, CDR2 FQNEAQ, per germline (reference sequence). The CDR3 bases are TGTGCCAGCAGATACGGGGAGTCCTATGGCTACACCTTC. It codes for CASRYGESYGYTF.

The chain joins TRBV11-1 to TRBJ2-1, with TRBD2 matching over 13 bases. The CDR3 runs 18 residues. The V and J ends lost 4 bases and 4 bases, in that order; junction bases with no gene match: 10. Germline-derived CDR1 and CDR2 are SGHAT and FQDESV (reference sequence). As DNA, the CDR3 is TGTGCCAGCAGCTCCATACGTTGGACTAGCGGGGGATACAATGAGCAGTTCTTC. Its protein product is CASSSIRWTSGGYNEQFF.